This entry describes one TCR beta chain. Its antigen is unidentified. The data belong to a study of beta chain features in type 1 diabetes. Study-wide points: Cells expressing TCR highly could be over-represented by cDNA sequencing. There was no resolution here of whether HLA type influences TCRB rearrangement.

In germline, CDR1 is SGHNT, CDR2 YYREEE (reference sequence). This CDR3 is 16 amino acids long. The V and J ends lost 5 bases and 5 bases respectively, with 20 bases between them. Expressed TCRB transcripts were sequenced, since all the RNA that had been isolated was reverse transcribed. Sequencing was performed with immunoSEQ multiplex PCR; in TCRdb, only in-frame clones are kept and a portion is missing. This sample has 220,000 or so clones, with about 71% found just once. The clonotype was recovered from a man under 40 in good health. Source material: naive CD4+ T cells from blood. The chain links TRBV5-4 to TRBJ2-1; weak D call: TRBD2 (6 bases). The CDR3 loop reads CASSSRRAGEHNEQFF. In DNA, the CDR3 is TGTGCCAGCAGTAGCCGTCGAGCGGGTGAACACAATGAGCAGTTCTTC.